This record concerns one T cell receptor (beta chain) sequence. Its target antigen remains unknown. Qualities for individual bases were not recorded, and no much larger clone is one base off. The data belong to a study of blood T cell repertoires in COVID-19 (dated by TCRdb to about 2020). In terms of the full investigation: The collaborator samples originated in the United States, Italy and Spain and spanned the acute and convalescent phases of COVID-19. The prospective study material was composed of cDNA or gDNA derived from T cells, B-cell-depleted T cells, or PBMCs. Subjects who had been exposed to COVID-19, were actively infected with it, or had recovered from it provided the deeply sampled blood TCRbeta repertoires that made up the dataset. Nearly every sample came with metadata listing a de-identified subject ID, COVID-19 status, age in years and sex. The samples were drawn from two sources: the first 160 participants of the ongoing ImmuneRACE study, and some 1,300 subjects contributed by 6 global collaborators. Where available, HLA class I and class II types were taken from metadata supplied by the sample provider and were not determined by assay-based typing. A freely available public database, intended as a resource for researchers studying the immune response to SARS-CoV-2, is where the repertoires were released.

Each collaborating institution followed its own protocols to collect whole blood in K2EDTA tubes. For TCRbeta analysis, collaborator samples were shipped as frozen whole blood, as isolated PBMCs, or as DNA extracted from either sample type. Study-wide findings and limitations: How much clinical and demographic metadata was included differed by source and by participant, and the metadata was provided uncurated.

TCRbeta CDR3 regions were amplified from genomic DNA using the immunoSEQ Assay, a bias-controlled multiplex PCR. Processing in the source paper ran as follows. Within the assay, amplification of reference gene primers was used to estimate how many nucleated cells each sample contained. Sequence reads were collapsed and filtered to measure the absolute abundance of every unique TCRbeta CDR3 rearrangement. For each sample, productive Simpson clonality was calculated by taking the square root of Simpson's diversity index across productive rearrangements. The clones in this table, taken by TCRdb from immuneACCESS, are in-frame only. Not every clone is retained; where verified, under half of the shortfall comes from an unresolved V gene, and the cause of the rest is unknown. V and J calls and clone size are given by that table; D and trimming were obtained from the DNA. Within this sample are about 90,000 clones, with 75% to 90% of them counted one time only. The leading ten clones occupy 10% of the sample.

Sequencing was performed on peripheral blood. The sequence was obtained from a woman between 70 and 85 years old with acute or convalescent COVID-19.

The CDR3 corresponds to CASSQSGTGNLNYGYTF. The nucleotide sequence reads TGCGCCAGCAGTCAATCCGGGACAGGGAATCTTAACTATGGCTACACCTTC. The V gene is TRBV23-1 and the J gene is TRBJ1-2; 9 central bases correspond to TRBD1. TRBV23-1 is filed as an ORF, its function uncertain. At the junction V is shortened by 0 bases and J by 1 base; bases outside the gene matches: 6. The CDR3 holds 17 amino acids from the cysteine to the phenylalanine. Only the CDR3 DNA stays, 51 bases, in frame from base 1.